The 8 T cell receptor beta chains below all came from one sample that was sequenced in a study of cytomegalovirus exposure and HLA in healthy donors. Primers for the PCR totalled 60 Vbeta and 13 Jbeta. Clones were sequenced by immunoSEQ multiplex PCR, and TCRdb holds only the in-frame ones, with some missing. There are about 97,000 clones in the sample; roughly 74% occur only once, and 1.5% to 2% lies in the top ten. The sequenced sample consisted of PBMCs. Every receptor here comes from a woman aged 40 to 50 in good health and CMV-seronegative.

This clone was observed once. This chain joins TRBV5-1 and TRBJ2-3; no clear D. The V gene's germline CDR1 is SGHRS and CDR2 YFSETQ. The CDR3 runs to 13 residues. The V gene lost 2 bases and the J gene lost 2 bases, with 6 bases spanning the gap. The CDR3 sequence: CASSFGSTDTQYF. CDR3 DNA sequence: TGCGCCAGCAGCTTCGGGTCCACAGATACGCAGTATTTT.

CDR3 loop: CASSYSRGEQYF. DNA of the CDR3: TGTGCCAGCAGTTACTCACGGGGGGAGCAGTACTTC. The chain joins TRBV6-5 to TRBJ2-7; a weak D match, TRBD2 (6 bases). The V gene lost 0 bases and the J gene lost 7 bases, with 7 bases spanning the gap. The germline V gene has CDR1 MNHEY and CDR2 SVGAGI. The CDR3 spans 12 residues.

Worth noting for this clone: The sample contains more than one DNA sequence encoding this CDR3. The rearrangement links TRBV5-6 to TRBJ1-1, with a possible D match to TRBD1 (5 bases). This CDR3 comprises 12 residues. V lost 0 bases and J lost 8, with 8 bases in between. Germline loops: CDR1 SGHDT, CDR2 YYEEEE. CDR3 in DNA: TGTGCCAGCAGCTTGGGACAGCCAGAAGCTTTCTTT. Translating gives CASSLGQPEAFF.

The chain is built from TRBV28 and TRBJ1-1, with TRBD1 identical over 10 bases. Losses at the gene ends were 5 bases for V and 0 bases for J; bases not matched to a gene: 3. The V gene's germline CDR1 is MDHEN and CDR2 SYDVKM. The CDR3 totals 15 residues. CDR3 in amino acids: CASSGTGAVNTEAFF. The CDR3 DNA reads TGTGCCAGCAGTGGGACAGGGGCCGTGAACACTGAAGCTTTCTTT.

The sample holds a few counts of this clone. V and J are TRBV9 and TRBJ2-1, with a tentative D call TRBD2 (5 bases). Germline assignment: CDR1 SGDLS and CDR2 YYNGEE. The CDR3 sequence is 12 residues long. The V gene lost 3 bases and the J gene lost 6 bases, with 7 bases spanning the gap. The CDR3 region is CASSAGGNEQFF. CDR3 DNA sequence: TGTGCCAGCAGCGCCGGAGGCAATGAGCAGTTCTTC.

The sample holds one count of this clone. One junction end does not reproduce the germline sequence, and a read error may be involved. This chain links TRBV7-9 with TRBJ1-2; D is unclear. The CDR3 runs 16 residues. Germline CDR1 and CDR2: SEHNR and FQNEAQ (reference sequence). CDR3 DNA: TGTTCCAGCAGCTTAGACGACTATCGACCCCTCTATGGCTACACCTTC. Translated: CSSSLDDYRPLYGYTF.

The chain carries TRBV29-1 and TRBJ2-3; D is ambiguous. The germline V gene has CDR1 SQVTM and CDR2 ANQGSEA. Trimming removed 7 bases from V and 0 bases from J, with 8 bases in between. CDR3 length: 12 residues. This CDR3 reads CSGKTSTDTQYF. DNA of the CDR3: TGCAGCGGAAAAACTAGCACAGATACGCAGTATTTT.

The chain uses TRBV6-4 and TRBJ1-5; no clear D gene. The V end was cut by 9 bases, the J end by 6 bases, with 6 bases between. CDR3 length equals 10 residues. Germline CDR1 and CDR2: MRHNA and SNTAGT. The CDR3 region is CARTTQPQHF. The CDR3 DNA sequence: TGTGCCAGGACTACTCAGCCCCAGCATTTT.